This entry features one T cell receptor beta chain sequence. The CDR3 sequence is 14 residues long. V dropped 6 bases and J dropped 5 bases, with 16 bases sitting between them. CDR1 is SNHLY, CDR2 FYNNEI, per germline. The PCR ran on 60 Vbeta and 13 Jbeta primers. This table comes from immunoSEQ multiplex PCR, and its TCRdb copy is limited to in-frame clones, with some not included. This repertoire shows tens of thousands of clones, under 90% found once; its top ten account for 3.8%. The source of the sample is a study of cytomegalovirus exposure and HLA in healthy donors. The TCR was taken from a man in his forties or fifties in good health and CMV-seronegative. The chain is built from TRBV2 and TRBJ2-5; D possibly corresponds to TRBD1 (7 bases). Sequencing was performed on PBMCs. CDR3 sequence reads: CASSGGGFSETQYF. The CDR3 nucleotides are TGTGCCAGCAGCGGAGGGGGCTTTTCGGAGACCCAGTACTTC.